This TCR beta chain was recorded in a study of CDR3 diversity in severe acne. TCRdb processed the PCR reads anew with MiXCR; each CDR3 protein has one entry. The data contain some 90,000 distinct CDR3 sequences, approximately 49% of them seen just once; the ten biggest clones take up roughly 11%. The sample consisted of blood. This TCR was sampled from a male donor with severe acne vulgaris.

CDR3 DNA sequence: TGTGCCAGCAGCTTATATCCCGGTTCGGGGCGGACTTCCTACAATGAGCAGTTCTTC. Its protein product is CASSLYPGSGRTSYNEQFF. The J gene is TRBJ2-1, the V gene TRBV11-2; D is perhaps TRBD1 or TRBD2 (5 bases each). Trimming removed 2 bases from V and 1 base from J, with 21 bases in between. Germline-derived CDR1 and CDR2 are SGHAT and FQNNGV. The CDR3 length is 19 residues. Together with reference TRBV11-2 and TRBJ2-1, the CDR3 gives the full variable domain: EAGVAQSPRYKIIEKRQSVAFWCNPISGHATLYWYQQILGQGPKLLIQFQNNGVVDDSQLPKDRFSAERLKGVDSTLKIQPAKLEDSAVYLCASSLYPGSGRTSYNEQFFGPGTRLTVL.